This TCR beta chain was captured by sequencing in a study of shared clonotypes between healthy human individuals. Looked up from germline, CDR1 is MNHEY and CDR2 is SMNVEV (reference sequence). The V gene lost 5 bases and the J gene lost 7 bases, with 23 bases spanning the gap. This CDR3 is built from 16 residues. Method: immunoSEQ multiplex PCR; TCRdb's copy keeps in-frame clones and lacks some. The sample contains more than 450,000 clones, about four fifths of which appear only once. The material sequenced was PBMCs. The V call is TRBV27, the J call TRBJ1-2, with a possible D match to TRBD1 (5 bases). The sequence came from a woman in her thirties or forties in good health. Some clones in this sample may be carry-over from other donors' samples. The CDR3 protein is CASSPRVGGGRPGYTF. The DNA of the CDR3 is TGTGCCAGCAGTCCACGGGTAGGCGGGGGGAGACCTGGCTACACCTTC.